This T cell receptor (beta chain) came from a study of cytomegalovirus exposure and HLA in healthy donors. In the PCR, 60 Vbeta and 13 Jbeta primers were used. The assay was immunoSEQ multiplex PCR, and TCRdb's table has in-frame clones only and misses some. This repertoire comprises fewer than 130,000 clones; its ten largest clones make up 0.59%. The CDR3 has 15 residues. Germline loops: CDR1 SEHNR, CDR2 FQNEAQ (reference sequence). Trimming took 0 bases from V and 6 from J, leaving 14 bases between them. This receptor was obtained from a man aged 45-60 years in good health and CMV-seronegative. V gene TRBV7-9 combines with J gene TRBJ1-2; D might be TRBD1 (6 bases). The sequenced material came from PBMCs. The CDR3 sequence is CASSLAIGAGDGYTF. CDR3 bases: TGTGCCAGCAGCTTAGCAATCGGGGCAGGGGATGGCTACACCTTC.